These 15 T cell receptor beta chains share one sample of origin, sequenced in a study of blood T cells in healthy people across ages. Using a J-beta primer mix together with a sample-barcoded 5' primer, a second PCR was run for roughly 7 to 12 cycles. MiXCR was run by TCRdb on the 5' RACE reads, yielding one entry per CDR3 protein. In the table there are over a million distinct CDR3 sequences, 45% of which are singletons. Input material: blood. These receptors were obtained from a woman aged 55 to 70 in good health.

This clonotype was detected a few times. This rearrangement joins TRBV7-9 to TRBJ1-5; D may be TRBD1 (6 bases). CDR1 SEHNR and CDR2 FQNEAQ come from the germline V gene (reference sequence). V was clipped by 4 bases and J by 9 bases, with 13 bases between them. The CDR3 extends over 13 amino acids. The CDR3 DNA reads TGTGCCAGCAGCTCCCAGGGGATGTGGCCCCAGCATTTT. The encoded protein is CASSSQGMWPQHF.

The chain recombines TRBV6-1 with TRBJ2-7; no reliable D call. The CDR3 runs to 13 residues. V lost 7 bases and J lost 2, with 12 bases in between. Germline V CDR1 and CDR2: MNHNS, SASEGT. The CDR3 is CASTLETAYEQYF. CDR3 DNA sequence: TGTGCCAGCACTCTGGAAACCGCCTACGAGCAGTACTTC.

V gene TRBV2 combines with J gene TRBJ2-1, with TRBD2 matching over 8 bases. Trimming removed 7 bases from V and 15 bases from J; junction bases left unmatched: 23. The CDR3 runs 16 residues. Looked up from germline, CDR1 is SNHLY and CDR2 is FYNNEI. CDR3 coding DNA: TGTGCCAGCATCGGCGAACAGGGCAGCGGGAGATACCCCCGGTTCTTC. It encodes CASIGEQGSGRYPRFF. The whole variable domain, remainder taken from reference TRBV2 and TRBJ2-1, is EPEVTQTPSHQVTQMGQEVILRCVPISNHLYFYWYRQILGQKVEFLVSFYNNEISEKSEIFDDQFSVERPDGSNFTLKIRSTKLEDSAMYFCASIGEQGSGRYPRFFGPGTRLTVL.

This sequence joins TRBV10-3 and TRBJ2-3; TRBD1 is a possible D gene (6 bases). CDR3 length: 13 residues. CDR1 and CDR2 from the germline V gene are ENHRY and SYGVKD. The V end was cut by 5 bases, the J end by 7 bases, with 13 bases between. The CDR3 spells CAISPGQPNTQYF. The CDR3 DNA follows: TGTGCCATCAGTCCTGGACAGCCTAATACGCAGTATTTT.

This chain links TRBV12-3 or TRBV12-4 with TRBJ1-1; no reliable D call. Trimming cost V 3 bases and J 0 bases, with 8 bases left between them. This CDR3 comprises 14 residues. The CDR3 nucleotides read TGTGCCAGCAGTTTTTTCGGGATGAACACTGAAGCTTTCTTT. Translation gives CASSFFGMNTEAFF.

The genes are TRBV6-2 or TRBV6-3 and TRBJ1-4, with unresolved D. Trimming shortened V by 4 bases and J by 8 bases, and 20 bases separated the two germline ends. This CDR3 spans 16 amino acids. Germline CDR1 and CDR2: MNHEY and SVGEGT. The CDR3 nucleotides are TGTGCCAGCAGTTGGGAAGGACCACCGGGAGGAGAAAAACTGTTTTTT. This gives the protein CASSWEGPPGGEKLFF.

V gene TRBV10-3 combines with J gene TRBJ2-7, with 8 bases that match TRBD1. Germline V gene sequence: CDR1 ENHRY, CDR2 SYGVKD. With V trimmed by 10 bases and J by 2 bases, 16 bases remained unmatched. The CDR3 loop spans 16 amino acids. The CDR3 DNA is TGTGCCACTGGTAGTGAGGATGGGACAGGCGCCTACGAGCAGTACTTC. This gives the protein CATGSEDGTGAYEQYF.

This clonotype has a handful of counts. CDR3: CASSYSGWSEQYF. In DNA, the CDR3 is TGTGCCAGCAGTTACTCGGGCTGGTCCGAGCAGTACTTC. V gene TRBV6-5 combines with J gene TRBJ2-7; D not certain. Between the trimmed V and J ends, which lost 0 bases and 6 bases, there was a span of 9 bases. The CDR3 runs 13 residues. Germline V gives CDR1 MNHEY, CDR2 SVGAGI.

This chain uses TRBV6-6 with TRBJ2-3; D possibly corresponds to TRBD2 (5 bases). This CDR3 contains 12 residues. Germline lookup yields CDR1 MNHNY and CDR2 SVGAGI (reference sequence). Trimming pared 10 bases from V and 4 bases from J, leaving 12 bases between. The CDR3 nucleotides are TGTGCCATCCTAGTGAGGGCAGATACGCAGTATTTT. This translates into CAILVRADTQYF.

This chain uses TRBV4-2 with TRBJ2-4; the match to TRBD2 covers 9 bases. From germline, CDR1 is LGHNA and CDR2 YNFKEQ. Trimming at V came to 2 bases and at J to 0 bases, leaving 11 bases not matched to a gene. There are 19 residues in the CDR3. The CDR3 DNA reads TGTGCCAGCAGCCAACCGGTAACTAGCGGGTCTCTAGCCAAAAACATTCAGTACTTC. Protein product: CASSQPVTSGSLAKNIQYF.

This clonotype has only a few counts. This chain links TRBV7-9 with TRBJ2-1, with 7 bases lining up with TRBD1. CDR1 is SEHNR, CDR2 FQNEAQ, per germline (reference sequence). The junction had 7 bases not matched to a gene; V was cut back by 5 bases and J by 0 bases. This CDR3 is 16 amino acids long. CDR3 sequence reads: CASSARTGSSYNEQFF. The CDR3 DNA reads TGTGCCAGCAGCGCCCGGACAGGAAGCTCCTACAATGAGCAGTTCTTC.

The chain links TRBV6-5 to TRBJ2-5; 11 nucleotides line up with TRBD2. The better agreement between TRBJ2-7 and the DNA end casts doubt on the J call. The CDR3 spans 15 residues. Germline loops: CDR1 MNHEY, CDR2 SVGAGI. The CDR3 sequence: CASSYSGTSGYEQYF. The CDR3 nucleotides are TGTGCCAGCAGTTACTCCGGGACTAGCGGCTACGAGCAGTACTTC.

The chain has TRBV6-1 and TRBJ1-1; D is unresolved. CDR1 is MNHNS and CDR2 is SASEGT in the germline V gene. Trimming removed 8 bases from V and 6 bases from J, with 13 bases in between. This CDR3 region has 12 residues. The CDR3 DNA reads TGTGCCAGCGGACTCGAGTGGCCTGAAGCTTTCTTT. Protein: CASGLEWPEAFF.

Notes on this clonotype: An end of the junction does not agree with germline; a read error may underlie this. The V and J genes are TRBV3-1 and TRBJ1-2, with D uncertain. Germline V gives CDR1 LGHDT, CDR2 YNNKEL (reference sequence). CDR3 size: 11 residues. CDR3 DNA sequence: TGTGCCAGCAGTCAGTACTATGGCTGCACCTTC. It translates to CASSQYYGCTF.

The chain is built from TRBV4-3 and TRBJ2-1; 9 bases map to TRBD2. Trimming cost V 0 bases and J 3 bases; bases outside gene matches: 6. The CDR3 is 17 residues long. CDR1 is LGHNA and CDR2 is YSLEER in the germline V gene. CDR3 sequence: CASSQDNAGGRYNEQFF. The DNA for the CDR3 is TGCGCCAGCAGCCAAGATAATGCGGGAGGGCGCTACAATGAGCAGTTCTTC.